Each of the 32 T cell receptor beta chains below was sequenced from the same sample in a study of T cell responses to AZD1222 COVID-19 vaccine. Clones were read by immunoSEQ multiplex PCR, and TCRdb kept only the in-frame ones, dropping some. The repertoire includes 170,000 or so clones, about nine tenths of them detected once, and 2.6% sits in the top ten. Here the sequenced sample was peripheral blood, taken on day 0 of AZD1222 vaccination. These receptors were taken from an adult in good health.

The chain is built from TRBV19 and TRBJ2-2, with 7 bases matching TRBD2. The ends lost 7 bases at V and 4 bases at J; junction bases unmatched: 9. From germline, CDR1 is LNHDA and CDR2 SQIVND (reference sequence). This CDR3 is built from 15 residues. CDR3 loop: CASKRLASGTGELFF. The CDR3 coding sequence is TGTGCCAGTAAACGACTAGCATCGGGCACCGGGGAGCTGTTTTTT. Complete variable domain (other parts from reference TRBV19 and TRBJ2-2): DGGITQSPKYLFRKEGQNVTLSCEQNLNHDAMYWYRQDPGQGLRLIYYSQIVNDFQKGDIAEGYSVSREKKESFPLTVTSAQKNPTAFYLCASKRLASGTGELFFGEGSRLTVL.

The chain recombines TRBV5-1 with TRBJ2-7; no reliable D call. The CDR3 has 13 amino acids. V was cut by 0 bases and J by 4 bases, with 8 bases left in between. Germline CDR1 is SGHRS and CDR2 is YFSETQ. The chain's CDR3 is CASSLAPQYEQYF. CDR3 nucleotide sequence: TGCGCCAGCAGCTTGGCCCCCCAATACGAGCAGTACTTC.

This clone occurred a few times. V gene TRBV19 combines with J gene TRBJ2-7; TRBD1 matches at 7 bases. The CDR3 consists of 15 residues. Germline CDR1 LNHDA, CDR2 SQIVND (reference sequence). J was trimmed by 7 bases and V by 5 bases; bases with no gene match: 14. The CDR3 loop reads CASSDSGTDPREQYF. DNA of the CDR3: TGTGCCAGTAGTGACTCCGGGACAGACCCTAGGGAGCAGTACTTC. Full variable domain (missing parts from reference TRBV19 and TRBJ2-7): DGGITQSPKYLFRKEGQNVTLSCEQNLNHDAMYWYRQDPGQGLRLIYYSQIVNDFQKGDIAEGYSVSREKKESFPLTVTSAQKNPTAFYLCASSDSGTDPREQYFGPGTRLTVT.

The chain is built from TRBV4-1 and TRBJ2-7; D perhaps matches TRBD2 (7 bases). This CDR3 contains 16 residues. Trimming cost V 4 bases and J 3 bases, with 19 bases left between them. Looked up from germline, CDR1 is MGHRA and CDR2 is YSYEKL. The CDR3 DNA reads as TGCGCCAGCAGCCCCTCGGGGGGCGGGGGAGTCTACGAGCAGTACTTC. Protein product: CASSPSGGGGVYEQYF.

The rearrangement uses TRBV13 and TRBJ1-1; no firm D call. This CDR3 is built from 12 residues. Germline lookup yields CDR1 PRHDT and CDR2 FYEKMQ (reference sequence). The ends were cut back, 5 bases at V and 6 bases at J, with 10 bases in the middle. The DNA for the CDR3 is TGTGCCAGCAGCCTGACCAAGCCTGAAGCTTTCTTT. Its protein product is CASSLTKPEAFF.

The rearrangement joins TRBV5-1 to TRBJ1-1; D uncertain. Per the germline V gene, CDR1 is SGHRS and CDR2 is YFSETQ. CDR3 size: 13 residues. V lost 3 bases, J lost 1 base, and 7 bases lay in between. CDR3 in amino acids: CASSYGRNTEAFF. The CDR3 nucleotides are TGCGCCAGCAGCTATGGGCGGAACACTGAAGCTTTCTTT.

Only one count was recorded for this clone. The chain couples TRBV7-3 to TRBJ1-1; D is possibly TRBD1 (5 bases). The germline V gene encodes CDR1 SGHTA and CDR2 FQGTGA. Trimming stripped 5 bases from V and 1 base from J, with 11 bases between. CDR3 length: 14 residues. The chain's CDR3 is CASSETAGNTEAFF. CDR3 DNA: TGTGCCAGCAGCGAGACAGCCGGGAACACTGAAGCTTTCTTT.

The rearrangement joins TRBV5-1 to TRBJ1-2; the D is unclear. V lost 0 bases and J 1 base, leaving 4 bases between the germline ends. The CDR3 length is 13 residues. CDR1 and CDR2 from the germline V gene are SGHRS and YFSETQ. The CDR3 coding sequence is TGCGCCAGCAGCTTGGGGCTTAACTATGGCTACACCTTC. Its protein product is CASSLGLNYGYTF. The variable domain in full, with the rest retrieved from reference TRBV5-1 and TRBJ1-2, is KAGVTQTPRYLIKTRGQQVTLSCSPISGHRSVSWYQQTPGQGLQFLFEYFSETQRNKGNFPGRFSGRQFSNSRSEMNVSTLELGDSALYLCASSLGLNYGYTFGSGTRLTVV.

This chain uses TRBV28 with TRBJ2-5, with 7 bases lining up with TRBD2. The J segment lost 2 bases and the V segment lost 6 bases, leaving 3 bases of the junction unmatched. This CDR3 is built from 13 residues. Germline CDR1 and CDR2: MDHEN and SYDVKM. The CDR3 region is CASSLAVQETQYF. CDR3 nucleotides: TGTGCCAGCAGCCTAGCGGTTCAAGAGACCCAGTACTTC.

The genes are TRBV11-2 and TRBJ2-5; D is possibly TRBD2 (6 bases). Per the germline V gene, CDR1 is SGHAT and CDR2 is FQNNGV. This CDR3 contains 15 residues. Trimming removed 5 bases at V and 3 bases at J, with 16 bases between. CDR3 coding DNA: TGTGCCAGCAGCGACAACACGGGACTCAAAGAGACCCAGTACTTC. This encodes CASSDNTGLKETQYF.

The V and J genes are TRBV7-9 and TRBJ1-5; TRBD1 agrees at 10 bases. The CDR3 spans 15 residues. Germline values: CDR1 SEHNR, CDR2 FQNEAQ (reference sequence). V lost 6 bases and J lost 3; bases outside the gene matches: 5. The CDR3 nucleotides read TGTGCCAGCAGTCTCGGGACAGGGGTCAATCAGCCCCAGCATTTT. Amino acid sequence: CASSLGTGVNQPQHF. Full variable domain (rest looked up from reference TRBV7-9 and TRBJ1-5): DTGVSQNPRHKITKRGQNVTFRCDPISEHNRLYWYRQTLGQGPEFLTYFQNEAQLEKSRLLSDRFSAERPKGSFSTLEIQRTEQGDSAMYLCASSLGTGVNQPQHFGDGTRLSIL.

V is TRBV5-1 and J is TRBJ2-1; D may match TRBD1 or TRBD2 (5 bases each). Trimming took 4 bases from V and 6 from J, leaving 17 bases between them. The CDR3 has 15 amino acids. Germline V CDR1 and CDR2: SGHRS, YFSETQ. The CDR3 reads CASSPLPSGGNEQFF. The CDR3 region has the DNA TGCGCCAGCAGCCCGCTTCCGTCTGGGGGCAATGAGCAGTTCTTC.

The rearrangement links TRBV30 to TRBJ1-5; unclear D gene. V was shortened by 3 bases and J by 1 base, with 16 bases between the two germline ends. In germline, CDR1 is GTSNPN, CDR2 SVGIG (reference sequence). CDR3 length equals 16 residues. DNA of the CDR3: TGTGCCTGGAGGTCCCCGGGAGGGATGAGCAATCAGCCCCAGCATTTT. It codes for CAWRSPGGMSNQPQHF.

V is TRBV11-3 and J is TRBJ2-2; TRBD2 is a possible D gene (5 bases). V was pared by 1 base and J by 6 bases, with 12 bases between. This CDR3 comprises 15 residues. In germline, CDR1 is SGHNT, CDR2 YENEEA. The CDR3 DNA sequence: TGTGCCAGCAGCTTAGCGCTAGCTACCGCCGGGGAGCTGTTTTTT. This gives the protein CASSLALATAGELFF.

The chain has TRBV28 and TRBJ2-7; D could derive from TRBD1 or TRBD2 (5 bases each). Germline V gene sequence: CDR1 MDHEN, CDR2 SYDVKM. The CDR3 has 14 amino acids. Trimming left V 5 bases short and J 2 bases short, with 13 bases between. CDR3 protein: CASSPASGPYEQYF. The CDR3, as DNA: TGTGCCAGCAGTCCGGCCTCGGGGCCCTACGAGCAGTACTTC.

V usage is TRBV19 and J usage is TRBJ2-7, with D perhaps matching TRBD1 (5 bases). Germline-derived CDR1 and CDR2 are LNHDA and SQIVND (reference sequence). Trimming took off 0 bases at V and 3 bases at J, with 15 bases between the two ends. The CDR3 is made up of 16 amino acids. CDR3 DNA sequence: TGTGCCAGTAGTATAGATCTCCAGCAGGGTTACTACGAGCAGTACTTC. Protein sequence: CASSIDLQQGYYEQYF.

The rearrangement links TRBV28 to TRBJ1-2; possible D gene TRBD1, 6 bases. This CDR3 contains 15 residues. In germline, CDR1 is MDHEN, CDR2 SYDVKM. The V and J ends lost 8 bases and 0 bases respectively, with 16 bases between them. The chain's CDR3 is CASPWQGLANYGYTF. The DNA of the CDR3 is TGTGCCAGCCCCTGGCAGGGGTTAGCTAACTATGGCTACACCTTC.

The chain carries TRBV6-1 and TRBJ1-1; 10 positions agree with TRBD1. The CDR3 contains 17 residues. Germline V gene lookup returns CDR1 MNHNS and CDR2 SASEGT. Germline trimming cut 3 bases from V and 2 bases from J; bases unmatched to any gene: 9. DNA of the CDR3: TGTGCCAGCAGTGACTACTACGGGACAGGGGTTAACACTGAAGCTTTCTTT. Its protein is CASSDYYGTGVNTEAFF.

The rearrangement links TRBV27 to TRBJ2-1; 8 bases agree with TRBD1. The CDR3 totals 18 residues. The germline CDR1 and CDR2 sequences are MNHEY and SMNVEV (reference sequence). The V gene end was trimmed by 4 bases and the J gene end by 5 bases; junction bases not matched to a gene: 16. Here the CDR3 DNA reads TGTGCCAGCAGTTCAGACAGGGGCCCTTCCCACATCCACAATGAGCAGTTCTTC. This codes for CASSSDRGPSHIHNEQFF.

CDR3 region: CASRPDRGQKTEAFF. CDR3 DNA sequence: TGTGCCAGCAGACCCGACAGGGGGCAGAAGACTGAAGCTTTCTTT. This chain connects TRBV6-5 to TRBJ1-1, with TRBD1 identical over 10 bases. Germline V lookup: CDR1 MNHEY, CDR2 SVGAGI. CDR3 length equals 15 residues. Trimming took 6 bases from V and 5 from J; bases not matched to a gene: 9.

In its sample, this clone was seen once. The chain has TRBV6-5 and TRBJ2-7; 7 nucleotides agree with TRBD1. Germline CDR1 and CDR2: MNHEY and SVGAGI. The CDR3 spans 15 residues. J lost 1 base, V lost 6 bases, and 9 bases had no gene match. The CDR3 spells CASRWTGTVSYEQYF. In nucleotides, the CDR3 is TGTGCCAGCAGGTGGACCGGGACAGTATCCTACGAGCAGTACTTC.

This clone was seen just once. J is TRBJ1-1 and V is TRBV7-9; D gene uncertain. V dropped 8 bases and J dropped 5 bases, with 24 bases sitting between them. The CDR3 sequence is 16 residues long. The germline V gene encodes CDR1 SEHNR and CDR2 FQNEAQ (reference sequence). DNA of the CDR3: TGTGCCAGCTCCTCCCCGGACTCCGGGATGGGTACTGAAGCTTTCTTT. Translated: CASSSPDSGMGTEAFF.

The rearrangement joins TRBV18 to TRBJ2-1, with a possible D match to TRBD2 (6 bases). The germline gives CDR1 KGHSH, CDR2 LQKENI. CDR3 length: 15 amino acids. V was trimmed by 6 bases and J by 6 bases, leaving 18 bases between them. This chain's CDR3 is CASSRDLGQINEQFF. CDR3 coding DNA: TGTGCCAGCTCTCGGGACTTGGGGCAGATCAATGAGCAGTTCTTC.

V usage is TRBV6-2 or TRBV6-3 and J usage is TRBJ2-1; D is ambiguous. Trimming removed 0 bases from V and 13 bases from J, with 7 bases in between. There are 11 residues in the CDR3. Germline values: CDR1 MNHEY, CDR2 SVGEGT. Written as DNA, the CDR3 is TGTGCCAGCAGTTACTCCAGCGATCAGTTCTTC. This codes for CASSYSSDQFF.

The genes are TRBV29-1 and TRBJ2-7, with 9 positions matching TRBD2. From germline, CDR1 is SQVTM and CDR2 ANQGSEA. The CDR3 has 15 residues. Unmatched junction bases numbered 5, after V lost 1 base and J lost 1 base. CDR3 in amino acids: CSVEGTSEISYEQYF. In DNA form, the CDR3 reads TGCAGCGTTGAAGGGACTAGCGAAATTTCCTACGAGCAGTACTTC.

This rearrangement joins TRBV29-1 to TRBJ1-1; TRBD1 matches 7 bases. J gave up 4 bases and V 4 bases, and 9 bases lay outside the gene matches. The CDR3 runs to 14 residues. Germline V lookup: CDR1 SQVTM, CDR2 ANQGSEA. As DNA, the CDR3 is TGCAGCGTTGGGACAGGTCTTTCTGGCACTGAAGCTTTCTTT. Amino acids: CSVGTGLSGTEAFF. Filled out from reference TRBV29-1 and TRBJ1-1, the complete variable domain reads SAVISQKPSRDICQRGTSLTIQCQVDSQVTMMFWYRQQPGQSLTLIATANQGSEATYESGFVIDKFPISRPNLTFSTLTVSNMSPEDSSIYLCSVGTGLSGTEAFFGQGTRLTVV.

This clone was seen only a few times. The chain couples TRBV5-1 to TRBJ2-7; D is perhaps TRBD1 or TRBD2 (6 bases each). This CDR3 has 15 amino acids. The germline V gene encodes CDR1 SGHRS and CDR2 YFSETQ. V lost 0 bases to trimming and J lost 1 base, with 11 bases between them. This CDR3 is CASSLVWGASYEQYF. CDR3 DNA sequence: TGCGCCAGCAGCTTGGTGTGGGGGGCGTCCTACGAGCAGTACTTC.

The chain has TRBV28 and TRBJ2-2; 8 nucleotides line up with TRBD1. The CDR3 is 16 amino acids. The V gene's germline CDR1 is MDHEN and CDR2 SYDVKM. V lost 6 bases, J lost 6 bases, and 12 bases stayed unmatched. CDR3 nucleotide sequence: TGTGCCAGCAGCCTTCAATTCAGGGGGCTCGCCGGGGAGCTGTTTTTT. It codes for CASSLQFRGLAGELFF.

The gene calls are TRBV12-3 or TRBV12-4 and TRBJ1-2; TRBD1 aligns across 8 bases. This CDR3 comprises 13 residues. V dropped 6 bases and J dropped 8; count of bases not matched to a gene: 8. CDR3 sequence (DNA): TGTGCCAGCAGCTTACAGGGGGGGACGGGCTACACCTTC. This sequence encodes CASSLQGGTGYTF.

The rearrangement joins TRBV5-1 to TRBJ2-2, with 12 positions matching TRBD1. The CDR3 sequence is 17 residues long. Per germline, CDR1 SGHRS and CDR2 YFSETQ. With 4 bases clipped from V and 4 bases from J, the junction kept 8 bases outside the gene matches. CDR3 amino acids: CASSRTRDRGRTGELFF. CDR3 nucleotide sequence: TGCGCCAGCAGCAGGACCCGGGACAGGGGGCGCACCGGGGAGCTGTTTTTT.

J is TRBJ2-5 and V is TRBV3-1 (or the pseudogene TRBV3-2), with TRBD1 identical over 7 bases. The CDR3 runs to 14 residues. V gave up 4 bases and J gave up 2 bases; unmatched junction bases: 4. The germline CDR1 and CDR2 sequences are LGHDT and YNNKEL (reference sequence). As DNA, the CDR3 is TGTGCCAGCAGCCTCCGGGGACAGCAAGAGACCCAGTACTTC. Translation gives CASSLRGQQETQYF.

The gene calls are TRBV18 and TRBJ1-4; tentatively, D is TRBD1 (5 bases). Germline-derived CDR1 and CDR2 are KGHSH and LQKENI. This CDR3 is built from 16 residues. V dropped 0 bases and J dropped 10 bases, with 18 bases sitting between them. The chain's CDR3 is CASSPPGTRVIGKLFF. The CDR3 region has the DNA TGTGCCAGCTCACCACCGGGGACGAGGGTAATCGGAAAACTGTTTTTT.